This TCR beta chain was recorded in a study of spatial heterogeneity in lung cancer. In the study overall: For tumor regions, TCR transcript counts showed a strong correlation with a T cell module score derived from matched bulk RNA-seq. General study points: Tumor mutation count correlated with how many alpha and beta TCRs expanded intratumorally. Counts of ubiquitous and regional expanded TCRs tracked ubiquitous and regional nonsynonymous mutations, respectively.

Single TCR cDNA molecules each had their own unique molecular identifier. Using its own MiXCR run on the 5' RACE reads, TCRdb lists one record per CDR3 protein. In the table there are about 11,000 distinct CDR3 sequences, about 5% of which are singletons. Indicated time point: sample taken at primary tumor resection. Tumor, nontumor lung or frozen PBMC supplied whole RNA that was sequenced unsorted. Germline V gene sequence: CDR1 MDHEN, CDR2 SYDVKM. This CDR3 region has 13 residues. Trimming shortened V by 6 bases and J by 11 bases, and 20 bases separated the two germline ends. In its sample, this clonotype ranks as large (0.1 to 1%). The antigen is undetermined. Found in a library prepared for alpha chains, this beta chain is an off-target read, and its abundance has little meaning.

The V and J genes are TRBV28 and TRBJ2-7; D not certain. This clonotype was sampled from a male donor with early-stage non-small cell lung cancer. Sequenced here: lung tumor tissue, sampled at surgery. The CDR3 DNA reads TGTGCCAGCAGCTATGGACCTATTGGGAAGGAGTACTTC. Residues: CASSYGPIGKEYF. Together with reference TRBV28 and TRBJ2-7, the CDR3 gives the full variable domain: DVKVTQSSRYLVKRTGEKVFLECVQDMDHENMFWYRQDPGLGLRLIYFSYDVKMKEKGDIPEGYSVSREKKERFSLILESASTNQTSMYLCASSYGPIGKEYFGPGTRLTVT.